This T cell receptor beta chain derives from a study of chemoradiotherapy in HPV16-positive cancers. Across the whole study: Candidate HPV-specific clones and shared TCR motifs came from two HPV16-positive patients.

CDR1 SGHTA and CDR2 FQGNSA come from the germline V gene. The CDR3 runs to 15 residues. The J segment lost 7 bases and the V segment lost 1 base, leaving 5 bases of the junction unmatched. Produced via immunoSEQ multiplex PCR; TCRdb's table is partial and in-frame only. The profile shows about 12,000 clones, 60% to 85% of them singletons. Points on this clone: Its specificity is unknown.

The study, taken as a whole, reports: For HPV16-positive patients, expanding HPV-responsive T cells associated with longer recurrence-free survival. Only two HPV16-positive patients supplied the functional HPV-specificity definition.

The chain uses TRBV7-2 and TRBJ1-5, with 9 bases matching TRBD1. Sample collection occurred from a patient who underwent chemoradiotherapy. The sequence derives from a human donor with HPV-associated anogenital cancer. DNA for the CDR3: TGTGCCAGCAGCTTAGAACAGGGGGCTGTACAGCCCCAGCATTTT. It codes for CASSLEQGAVQPQHF.